This TCR beta chain was recorded in a study of blood T cell repertoires in COVID-19. Study information: The United States, Italy and Spain provided the acute and convalescent COVID-19 samples.

The method was immunoSEQ multiplex PCR; TCRdb's version includes in-frame clones alone and lacks a portion of them. Of under 200,000 clones listed, approximately 87% were seen once; the top ten hold 2.5%. The CDR3 contains 15 residues. Germline V gives CDR1 MGHRA, CDR2 YSYEKL. V was shortened by 1 base and J by 4 bases, with 13 bases between the two germline ends. The sequence was collected from a man aged 35-49 years with active or convalescent COVID-19. Material: peripheral blood. The rearrangement joins TRBV4-1 to TRBJ1-2; D may be TRBD1 (5 bases). DNA of the CDR3: TGCGCCAGCAGCCAAGCATGGGGTAGGGGCTATGGCTACACCTTC. Amino acids: CASSQAWGRGYGYTF.